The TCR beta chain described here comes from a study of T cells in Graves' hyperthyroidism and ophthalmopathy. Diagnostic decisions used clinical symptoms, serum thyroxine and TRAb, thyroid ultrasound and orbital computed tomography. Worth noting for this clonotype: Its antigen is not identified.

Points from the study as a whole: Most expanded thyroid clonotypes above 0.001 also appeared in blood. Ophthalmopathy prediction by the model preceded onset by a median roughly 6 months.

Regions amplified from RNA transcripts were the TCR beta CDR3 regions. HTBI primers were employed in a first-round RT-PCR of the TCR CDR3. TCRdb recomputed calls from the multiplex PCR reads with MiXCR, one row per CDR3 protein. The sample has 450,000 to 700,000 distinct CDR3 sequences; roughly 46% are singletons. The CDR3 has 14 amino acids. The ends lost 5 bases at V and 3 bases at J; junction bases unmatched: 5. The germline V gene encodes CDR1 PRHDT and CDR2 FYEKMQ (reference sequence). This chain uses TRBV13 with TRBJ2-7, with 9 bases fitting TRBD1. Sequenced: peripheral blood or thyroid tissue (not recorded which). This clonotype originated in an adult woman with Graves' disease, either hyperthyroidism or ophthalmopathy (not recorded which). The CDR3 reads CASSIRTGVYEQYF. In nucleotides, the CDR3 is TGTGCCAGCAGCATCAGGACAGGGGTCTACGAGCAGTACTTC. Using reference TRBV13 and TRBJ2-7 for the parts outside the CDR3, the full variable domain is AAGVIQSPRHLIKEKRETATLKCYPIPRHDTVYWYQQGPGQDPQFLISFYEKMQSDKGSIPDRFSAQQFSDYHSELNMSSLELGDSALYFCASSIRTGVYEQYFGPGTRLTVT.